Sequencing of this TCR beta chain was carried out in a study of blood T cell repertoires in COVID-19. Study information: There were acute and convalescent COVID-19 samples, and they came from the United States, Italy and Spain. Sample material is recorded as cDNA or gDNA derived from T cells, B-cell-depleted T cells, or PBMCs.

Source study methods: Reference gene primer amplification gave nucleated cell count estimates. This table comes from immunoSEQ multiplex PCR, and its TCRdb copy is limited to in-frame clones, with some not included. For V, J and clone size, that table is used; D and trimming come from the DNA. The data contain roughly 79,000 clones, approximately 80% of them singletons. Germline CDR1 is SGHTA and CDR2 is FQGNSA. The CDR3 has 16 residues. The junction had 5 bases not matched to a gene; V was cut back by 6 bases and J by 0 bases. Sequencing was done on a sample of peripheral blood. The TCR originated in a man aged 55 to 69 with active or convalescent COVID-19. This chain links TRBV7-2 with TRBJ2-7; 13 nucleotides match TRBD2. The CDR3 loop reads CASSLTSGGISYEQYF. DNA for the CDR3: TGTGCCAGCAGTCTGACTAGCGGGGGGATCTCCTACGAGCAGTACTTC.